Here is one TCR beta chain with its context. Antigen unknown. These data come from a study of T-cell memory formation after mild COVID-19. Study-level points and caveats: Later expanders leaned CD4+, whereas clones that contracted between day 15 and 85 were balanced CD4/CD8. Clones from the second wave (peaking day 37) had unconfirmed SARS-CoV-2 specificity. Pre-infection memory carried some responding clones, suggesting that cross-reactive memory joined.

TCRdb re-derived calls from the 5' RACE reads in MiXCR, one entry per CDR3 protein. The table shows under 250,000 distinct CDR3 sequences, with roughly a tenth occurring only once. Germline values: CDR1 DFQATT, CDR2 SNEGSKA (reference sequence). With V trimmed by 4 bases and J by 7 bases, 8 bases remained unmatched. This CDR3 contains 13 residues. The rearrangement links TRBV20-1 to TRBJ1-2; 8 bases fit TRBD1. This TCR derives from a man aged 18 to 30 who had mild COVID-19 (a few samples of this study predate the infection). Cell type and time point are not known. Sequences were obtained from PBMCs or a T cell subset sorted from them (not recorded which). Here the CDR3 reads CSATYDRGSGYTF. CDR3 coding DNA: TGCAGTGCTACCTACGACAGGGGAAGTGGCTACACCTTC.